This T cell receptor (beta chain) was captured in a study of blood T cell repertoires in COVID-19. About the study: Both acute and convalescent COVID-19 samples were obtained from the United States, Italy and Spain. From T cells, B-cell-depleted T cells, or PBMCs came the material, which was cDNA or gDNA.

The study drew participants aged roughly 18 to 95 years from about two dozen US areas. Under the authors' procedure: Reference gene primer amplification gave nucleated cell count estimates. The table came from immunoSEQ multiplex PCR; TCRdb's copy has only in-frame clones and leaves some out. V, J and clone size reflect that table, while D and trimming were determined from the DNA. The sample lists a few hundred thousand clones; 75% to 90% were seen once. In germline, CDR1 is MNHEY, CDR2 SVGAGI. The CDR3 spans 13 residues. The ends were cut back, 6 bases at V and 2 bases at J, with 10 bases in the middle.

The clonotype was recovered from a man aged 18 to 29 who had recovered from COVID-19. The gene calls are TRBV6-5 and TRBJ1-2; possibly TRBD1 for D (5 bases). The material sequenced was PBMCs or T cells enriched from blood (not recorded which). The CDR3 sequence is CASRTDSNYGYTF. The CDR3 nucleotides read TGTGCCAGCAGAACAGACAGCAACTATGGCTACACCTTC.